The clone carrying this T cell receptor (beta chain) was recorded at least ten times. No antigen is known for it. The CDR3 contains 16 residues. J gave up 2 bases and V 6 bases, and 11 bases lay outside the gene matches. Germline V gives CDR1 MNHEY, CDR2 SVGAGI. Clinical symptoms, serum thyroxine, TRAb, thyroid ultrasound and orbital computed tomography established diagnosis. PBMCs were collected from an approximately 9.4 ml volume of fresh peripheral blood. These data are taken from a study of T cells in Graves' hyperthyroidism and ophthalmopathy. Study as a whole: Any treatment followed the collection of peripheral blood at initial diagnosis. Whole-study findings and limits: In validation, the model predicted ophthalmopathy. These predictions came a median about 6.5 months before onset.

RNA transcripts served as the template for amplifying TCR beta CDR3 regions. HTBI primers drove first-round RT-PCR of the TCR CDR3. TCRdb fed the multiplex PCR reads into MiXCR, producing one record per CDR3 protein. The sample has more than 500,000 distinct CDR3 sequences; approximately 15% are singletons. Sequencing was carried out using blood. The chain is built from TRBV6-5 and TRBJ2-7; 9 bases match TRBD2. The receptor comes from a woman aged 35 to 49 with Graves' ophthalmopathy. Here the CDR3 reads CASRPLAGLGAYEQYF. CDR3 DNA: TGTGCCAGCAGGCCGCTAGCGGGACTAGGGGCCTACGAGCAGTACTTC.